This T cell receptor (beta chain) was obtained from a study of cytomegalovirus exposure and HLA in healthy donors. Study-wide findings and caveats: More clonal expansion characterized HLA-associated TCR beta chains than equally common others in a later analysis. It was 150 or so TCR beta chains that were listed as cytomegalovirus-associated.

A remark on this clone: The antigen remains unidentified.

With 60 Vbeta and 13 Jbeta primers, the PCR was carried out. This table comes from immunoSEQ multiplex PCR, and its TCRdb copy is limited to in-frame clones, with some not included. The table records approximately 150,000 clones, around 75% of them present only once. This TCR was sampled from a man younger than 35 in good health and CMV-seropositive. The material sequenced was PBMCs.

The CDR3 protein is CASSQDSLRGYSNQPQHF. The CDR3 bases are TGCGCCAGCAGCCAAGATTCGTTGAGAGGGTACAGCAATCAGCCCCAGCATTTT. V usage is TRBV4-1 and J usage is TRBJ1-5; D is ambiguous. CDR3 size: 18 residues. Deletions cut 0 bases from V and 1 base from J, with 16 bases between. CDR1 and CDR2 (germline): MGHRA, YSYEKL.